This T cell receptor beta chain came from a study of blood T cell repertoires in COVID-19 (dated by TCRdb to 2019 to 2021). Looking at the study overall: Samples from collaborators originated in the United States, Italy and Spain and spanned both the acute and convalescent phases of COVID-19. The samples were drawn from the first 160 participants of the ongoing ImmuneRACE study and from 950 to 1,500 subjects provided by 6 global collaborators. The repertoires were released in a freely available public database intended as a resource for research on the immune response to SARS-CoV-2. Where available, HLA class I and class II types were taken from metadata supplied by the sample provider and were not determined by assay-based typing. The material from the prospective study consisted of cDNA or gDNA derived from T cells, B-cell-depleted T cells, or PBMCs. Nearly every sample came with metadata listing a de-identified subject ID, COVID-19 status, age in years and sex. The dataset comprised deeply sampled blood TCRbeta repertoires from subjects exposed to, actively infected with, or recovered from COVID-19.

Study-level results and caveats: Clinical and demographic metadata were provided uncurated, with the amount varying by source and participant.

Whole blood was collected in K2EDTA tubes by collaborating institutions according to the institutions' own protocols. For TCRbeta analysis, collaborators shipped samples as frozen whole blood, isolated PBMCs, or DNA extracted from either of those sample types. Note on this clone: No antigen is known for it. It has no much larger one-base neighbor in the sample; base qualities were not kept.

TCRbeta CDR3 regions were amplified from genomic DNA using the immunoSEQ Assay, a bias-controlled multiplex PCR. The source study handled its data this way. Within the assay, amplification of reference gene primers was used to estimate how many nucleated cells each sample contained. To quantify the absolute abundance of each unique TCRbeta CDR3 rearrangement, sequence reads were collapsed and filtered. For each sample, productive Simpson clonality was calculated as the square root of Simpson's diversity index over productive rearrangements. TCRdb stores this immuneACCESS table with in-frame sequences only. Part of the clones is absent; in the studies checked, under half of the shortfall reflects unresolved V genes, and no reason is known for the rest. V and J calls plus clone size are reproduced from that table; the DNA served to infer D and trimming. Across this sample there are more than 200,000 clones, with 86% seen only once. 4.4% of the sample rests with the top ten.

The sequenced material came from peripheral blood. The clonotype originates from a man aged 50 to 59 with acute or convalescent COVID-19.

This receptor has the CDR3 CASSFRETQYF. At the DNA level, the sequence is TGTGCCAGCAGTTTCCGAGAGACCCAGTACTTC. The chain joins TRBV12-3 or TRBV12-4 to TRBJ2-5, with no confidently assigned D gene. The CDR3 measures 11 amino acids from cysteine to phenylalanine. The entry retains the CDR3 DNA only, 33 bases that are in frame from base 1. The trim is 3 bases for V and 4 bases for J, with a gap of 3 bases between the germline ends.